Presented here are 11 T cell receptor beta chains from one specimen sequenced in a study of T cells expressing NK-cell markers. One entry per CDR3 protein, without DNA, is what TCRdb gives after re-calling the 5' RACE reads. Seen in this sample are a few hundred thousand distinct CDR3 sequences; the ten most common clones hold roughly 5.5%. Sequencing was performed on blood T cells: a sorted CD56 or NKG2C T cell subset, CD4+ or CD8+ T cells, or bulk PBMC T cells (not recorded which). All receptors derive from a man aged 18-75 years in good health.

The chain has TRBV24-1 and TRBJ2-3; TCRdb designates TRBD1, a call that cannot be tested without DNA. There are 14 residues in the CDR3. Germline V gives CDR1 KGHDR, CDR2 SFDVKD. The chain's CDR3 is CATSGSRAPDTQYF.

The rearrangement joins TRBV10-3 to TRBJ2-3; the TCRdb call, TRBD1, lacks DNA for checking. CDR3 size: 13 residues. Germline-derived CDR1 and CDR2 are ENHRY and SYGVKD. The CDR3 loop reads CAIKPGRSDTQYF.

The chain links TRBV6-1 to TRBJ2-2; the TCRdb D gene call, TRBD1, has no DNA to confirm it. CDR3 size: 16 residues. Germline CDR1 MNHNS, CDR2 SASEGT. CDR3 in amino acids: CASRRRDRGLDGELFF.

V and J are TRBV27 and TRBJ1-5; TCRdb's D call of TRBD1 is untestable without DNA. The CDR3 totals 14 residues. The V gene's germline CDR1 is MNHEY and CDR2 SMNVEV (reference sequence). CDR3 protein: CASSWVGGGQPQHF.

The rearrangement uses TRBV2 and TRBJ2-5; the TCRdb call, TRBD1, lacks DNA for checking. This CDR3 is 15 amino acids long. Germline V gene lookup returns CDR1 SNHLY and CDR2 FYNNEI. The CDR3 reads CASSRAGVGGETQYF. The full variable domain, rest sourced from reference TRBV2 and TRBJ2-5, is EPEVTQTPSHQVTQMGQEVILRCVPISNHLYFYWYRQILGQKVEFLVSFYNNEISEKSEIFDDQFSVERPDGSNFTLKIRSTKLEDSAMYFCASSRAGVGGETQYFGPGTRLLVL.

V and J are TRBV4-1 and TRBJ2-3; the TCRdb call, TRBD2, lacks DNA for checking. Germline lookup yields CDR1 MGHRA and CDR2 YSYEKL. The CDR3 sequence is 17 residues long. The CDR3 protein is CASSRETSGGLSWAQYF.

This chain links TRBV5-1 with TRBJ1-1; the TRBD1 assignment by TCRdb is unverifiable without DNA. CDR1 SGHRS and CDR2 YFSETQ come from the germline V gene. The CDR3 runs 16 residues. The CDR3: CASSSNLDRGGAEAFF.

This chain uses TRBV15 with TRBJ2-3; the D call of TRBD2 rests on TCRdb alone, since no DNA is present to check it. The CDR3 consists of 14 residues. CDR1 LNHNV and CDR2 YYDKDF come from the germline V gene (reference sequence). Here the CDR3 reads CATRAQVSTDTQYF. The whole variable domain, filled in from reference TRBV15 and TRBJ2-3, reads DAMVIQNPRYQVTQFGKPVTLSCSQTLNHNVMYWYQQKSSQAPKLLFHYYDKDFNNEADTPDNFQSRRPNTSFCFLDIRSPGLGDTAMYLCATRAQVSTDTQYFGPGTRLTVL.

J is TRBJ1-3 and V is TRBV25-1. Germline V gives CDR1 MGHDK, CDR2 SYGVNS. This CDR3 is 14 amino acids long. This CDR3 is CASSERTSGNTIYF.

CDR3 sequence: CASSLAEAEETQYF. This sequence joins TRBV5-1 and TRBJ2-5. The CDR3 length is 14 residues. CDR1 and CDR2 (germline): SGHRS, YFSETQ.

The chain carries TRBV20-1 and TRBJ2-3; checking the TCRdb D call of TRBD1 is not possible without DNA. CDR1 is DFQATT and CDR2 is SNEGSKA in the germline V gene (reference sequence). The CDR3 spans 13 residues. The CDR3 reads CSASRDRGDTQYF.